Here is one T cell receptor beta chain with its context. The sample comes from a study of blood T cell repertoires in COVID-19. Study details: PBMCs, B-cell-depleted T cells, or T cells were the source of the cDNA or gDNA that made up the material.

This study enrolled people aged about 18 to 90 from around 25 US geographic areas. Donors were grouped by their self-reported clinical history. The CDR3 runs to 14 residues. The V and J ends lost 1 base and 3 bases, in that order; junction bases with no gene match: 2. The germline gives CDR1 SEHNR, CDR2 FQNEAQ (reference sequence). In the original processing: Quantification of nucleated cells was approximated via reference gene primer amplification. Sequencing was performed with immunoSEQ multiplex PCR; in TCRdb, only in-frame clones are kept and a portion is missing. The DNA was the basis for D and trimming; V, J and clone size are from that table. Found here are over 250,000 clones, 70% to 90% of them singletons; the top ten hold around 0.92%.

The TCR sequence derives from a woman aged 30 to 39 who had recovered from COVID-19. The chain joins TRBV7-9 to TRBJ2-5; 7 bases map to TRBD1. Material for sequencing was PBMCs or T cells enriched from blood (not recorded which). In DNA form, the CDR3 reads TGTGCCAGCAGCTTAGTGGGGACAGAAGAGACCCAGTACTTC. It specifies CASSLVGTEETQYF.